The 5 T cell receptor beta chains below all came from one sample that was sequenced in a study of shared clonotypes between healthy human individuals. TCRdb's table, derived via immunoSEQ multiplex PCR, lists solely in-frame clones and lacks some. The data show roughly 2.5 million clones, just over 90% seen once. The sample consisted of naive CD4+ T cells sorted from blood. Stated subset: CD45RA+ positively selected. The receptor set was obtained from a man in his late teens or twenties in good health.

The chain combines TRBV5-1 with TRBJ2-7, with TRBD1 matching 7 bases. With 4 bases clipped from V and 6 bases from J, the junction kept 13 bases outside the gene matches. Germline V gene data show CDR1 as SGHRS and CDR2 as YFSETQ. The CDR3 is 15 amino acids. The CDR3 region is CASSTEGAPAGEQYF. The CDR3 coding sequence is TGCGCCAGCAGCACTGAGGGGGCCCCGGCGGGCGAGCAGTACTTC.

This CDR3 is CASSLRTGEQYF. The CDR3 region has the DNA TGTGCCAGCAGTCTTCGGACCGGCGAGCAGTACTTC. This rearrangement joins TRBV28 to TRBJ2-7, with D uncertain. The V gene lost 5 bases and the J gene lost 6 bases, with 11 bases spanning the gap. Germline V gene data show CDR1 as MDHEN and CDR2 as SYDVKM. The length of the CDR3 is 12 residues.

This chain connects TRBV19 to TRBJ1-6, with unresolved D. Germline assignment: CDR1 LNHDA and CDR2 SQIVND (reference sequence). V was trimmed by 4 bases and J by 3 bases, leaving 7 bases between them. The CDR3 runs 14 residues. The CDR3 coding sequence is TGTGCCAGTAGTACTATAGGCTATAATTCACCCCTCCACTTT. It is translated as CASSTIGYNSPLHF. Complete variable domain (other parts from reference TRBV19 and TRBJ1-6): DGGITQSPKYLFRKEGQNVTLSCEQNLNHDAMYWYRQDPGQGLRLIYYSQIVNDFQKGDIAEGYSVSREKKESFPLTVTSAQKNPTAFYLCASSTIGYNSPLHFGNGTRLTVT.

The chain joins TRBV15 to TRBJ2-7; D remains ambiguous. V was clipped by 1 base and J by 3 bases, with 10 bases between them. Germline V CDR1 and CDR2: LNHNV, YYDKDF (reference sequence). This CDR3 is 14 amino acids long. This CDR3 reads CATSRGGVHYEQYF. In DNA, the CDR3 is TGTGCCACCAGCAGAGGGGGTGTCCACTACGAGCAGTACTTC.

Comment on this clone: The germline gene is not matched at one end of the junction; a read error may be the cause. The rearrangement joins TRBV11-2 to TRBJ2-3, with 12 bases matching TRBD2. Germline values: CDR1 SGHAT, CDR2 FQNNGV. The CDR3 consists of 18 residues. CDR3 in DNA: TGTGCCAGCAGCCCACTAGCGGGAGGACTTAGTAGCATAGATACGCAGTATTTT. Translation gives CASSPLAGGLSSIDTQYF. The complete variable domain, with remaining parts taken from reference TRBV11-2 and TRBJ2-3, reads EAGVAQSPRYKIIEKRQSVAFWCNPISGHATLYWYQQILGQGPKLLIQFQNNGVVDDSQLPKDRFSAERLKGVDSTLKIQPAKLEDSAVYLCASSPLAGGLSSIDTQYFGPGTRLTVL.